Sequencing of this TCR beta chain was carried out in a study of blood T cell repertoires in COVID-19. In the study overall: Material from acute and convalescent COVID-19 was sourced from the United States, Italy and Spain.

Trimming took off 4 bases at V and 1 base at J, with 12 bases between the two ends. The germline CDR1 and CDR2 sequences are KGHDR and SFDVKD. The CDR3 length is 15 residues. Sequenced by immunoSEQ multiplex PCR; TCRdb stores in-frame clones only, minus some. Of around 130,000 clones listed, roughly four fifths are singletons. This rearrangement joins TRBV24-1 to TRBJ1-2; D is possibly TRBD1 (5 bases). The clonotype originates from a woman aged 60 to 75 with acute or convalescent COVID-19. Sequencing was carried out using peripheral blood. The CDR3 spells CATSDPTALNYGYTF. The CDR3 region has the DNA TGTGCCACCAGTGACCCGACAGCACTTAACTATGGCTACACCTTC.